A single sample is the source of the 24 T cell receptor beta chains below, sequenced in a study of early T cells in non-severe SARS-CoV-2 infection. TCRdb re-derived calls from the 5' RACE reads in MiXCR, one entry per CDR3 protein. The sample has nearly 80,000 distinct CDR3 sequences; over 10% are singletons. Sequenced material: whole blood. The receptors were sampled from an adult who was a healthcare worker with PCR-confirmed SARS-CoV-2 infection or an uninfected control (not recorded which).

This clonotype appeared a few times. CDR3 residues: CASSDYGLAKNIQYF. The CDR3 DNA is TGTGCCAGCAGCGACTACGGATTAGCCAAAAACATTCAGTACTTC. The chain employs TRBV5-5 and TRBJ2-4, with a tentative D call TRBD2 (5 bases). The V end was cut by 4 bases, the J end by 0 bases, with 11 bases between. This CDR3 is 15 amino acids long. Germline CDR1 and CDR2: SGHKS and YYEKEE (reference sequence).

The chain recombines TRBV5-1 with TRBJ2-7, with D possibly matching TRBD2 (5 bases). V was trimmed by 5 bases and J by 3 bases, leaving 12 bases between them. Germline V gene sequence: CDR1 SGHRS, CDR2 YFSETQ. This CDR3 has 13 amino acids. Written as DNA, the CDR3 is TGCGCCAGCAGACTGGGAGAAAACTACGAGCAGTACTTC. It specifies CASRLGENYEQYF.

The rearrangement joins TRBV5-1 to TRBJ1-2, with 7 bases aligning to TRBD1. J was trimmed by 4 bases and V by 4 bases; bases with no gene match: 4. Germline loops: CDR1 SGHRS, CDR2 YFSETQ. This CDR3 comprises 13 residues. CDR3 in amino acids: CASSRTGSYGYTF. The DNA for the CDR3 is TGCGCCAGCAGCCGGACAGGAAGCTATGGCTACACCTTC.

This clonotype was picked up many times. This chain joins TRBV18 and TRBJ1-1; D unresolved. This CDR3 is built from 13 residues. The germline V gene has CDR1 KGHSH and CDR2 LQKENI. The V end was cut by 1 base, the J end by 5 bases, with 8 bases between. The CDR3 protein is CASSPRTETEAFF. In DNA form, the CDR3 reads TGTGCCAGCTCACCACGGACCGAGACTGAAGCTTTCTTT.

The table lists this clonotype with many counts. This rearrangement joins TRBV7-2 to TRBJ1-3; the D is unclear. Germline assignment: CDR1 SGHTA and CDR2 FQGNSA. The CDR3 runs 15 residues. Trimming took off 5 bases at V and 0 bases at J, with 11 bases between the two ends. CDR3 nucleotide sequence: TGTGCCAGCAGCCCCACGGGGAGCTCTGGAAACACCATATATTTT. It specifies CASSPTGSSGNTIYF.

There are a few counts of this clonotype. The gene calls are TRBV6-5 and TRBJ2-1; the match to TRBD2 covers 8 bases. The V segment lost 2 bases and the J segment 4 bases; nucleotides outside the gene matches: 7. The CDR3 totals 16 residues. Germline V gives CDR1 MNHEY, CDR2 SVGAGI. The CDR3 DNA follows: TGTGCCAGCAGTTACCGGGGGGGACTTGGTTACAATGAGCAGTTCTTC. Translating it yields CASSYRGGLGYNEQFF.

Comment on this clonotype: Germline and junction disagree at one end, which may indicate a read error. This chain joins TRBV20-1 and TRBJ1-2; D may be TRBD1 (6 bases). Germline V CDR1 and CDR2: DFQATT, SNEGSKA (reference sequence). The CDR3 runs to 15 residues. CDR3 protein: CSPRPDSRPNYGYTF. The CDR3 region has the DNA TGCAGTCCTAGACCGGACAGCCGTCCTAACTATGGCTACACCTTC.

The chain employs TRBV5-5 and TRBJ2-5; TRBD2 matches at 7 bases. The germline CDR1 and CDR2 sequences are SGHKS and YYEKEE (reference sequence). This CDR3 has 15 amino acids. Losses at the gene ends were 0 bases for V and 0 bases for J; bases not matched to a gene: 2. Here the CDR3 reads CASSLASGDQETQYF. CDR3 nucleotides: TGTGCCAGCAGCTTGGCTAGCGGAGACCAAGAGACCCAGTACTTC.

This clonotype showed up just a few times. V is TRBV7-2 and J is TRBJ2-5; no reliable D call. The germline V and J ends were trimmed by 0 bases and 1 base, with 9 bases remaining between them. The CDR3 spans 15 residues. The germline V gene encodes CDR1 SGHTA and CDR2 FQGNSA. CDR3 amino acids: CASSLAVAVQETQYF. The CDR3 nucleotides read TGTGCCAGCAGCTTAGCGGTGGCAGTCCAAGAGACCCAGTACTTC.

The chain recombines TRBV10-3 with TRBJ2-3, with 7 bases identical to TRBD2. Germline assignment: CDR1 ENHRY and CDR2 SYGVKD. V was pared by 0 bases and J by 4 bases, with 1 base of the junction left unmatched. The CDR3 is made up of 14 amino acids. CDR3 sequence (DNA): TGTGCCATCAGTGAGTCTGGACTAGCAGATACGCAGTATTTT. This encodes CAISESGLADTQYF.

This clonotype was seen many times. This chain uses TRBV7-9 with TRBJ2-1; perhaps TRBD2 as D (6 bases). Germline V gene data show CDR1 as SEHNR and CDR2 as FQNEAQ (reference sequence). Trimming stripped 0 bases from V and 3 bases from J, with 12 bases between. This CDR3 is built from 16 residues. The CDR3 DNA reads TGTGCCAGCAGCTTAGCCGGGACTGTCATCTACAATGAGCAGTTCTTC. It translates to CASSLAGTVIYNEQFF.

This clonotype came up a few times. The gene calls are TRBV20-1 and TRBJ2-1; 11 bases agree with TRBD2. V trimming: 3 bases; J trimming: 4 bases; junction bases outside the gene matches: 2. The germline V gene has CDR1 DFQATT and CDR2 SNEGSKA (reference sequence). This CDR3 comprises 14 residues. The CDR3: CSARGTSGYNEQFF. The CDR3 DNA reads TGCAGTGCTAGGGGGACTAGCGGATACAATGAGCAGTTCTTC.

In this sample, this clonotype turned up many times. The chain uses TRBV11-2 and TRBJ2-1; 8 bases align to TRBD2. The CDR3 totals 16 residues. Germline CDR1 SGHAT, CDR2 FQNNGV. With V trimmed by 4 bases and J by 8 bases, 13 bases remained unmatched. The CDR3 nucleotides read TGTGCCAGCAGCTATCCGCCCCAGCGGGAGTACGATGAGCAGTTCTTC. Translation gives CASSYPPQREYDEQFF.

This clonotype appeared a few times. This chain connects TRBV6-2 or TRBV6-3 to TRBJ1-1; D is ambiguous. The V and J ends lost 5 bases and 7 bases respectively, with 14 bases between them. CDR3 length: 13 residues. Germline CDR1 and CDR2: MNHEY and SVGEGT. The CDR3 nucleotides are TGTGCCAGCAGTCCTGAGGGCCGCAATGAAGCTTTCTTT. Encoded protein: CASSPEGRNEAFF.

This clonotype was picked up a small number of times. CDR3 in DNA: TGTGCAAGTCCCCTGGGGGTTGGTTGCAATTCACCCCTCCACTTT. Its translation is CASPLGVGCNSPLHF. This sequence joins TRBV12-2 and TRBJ1-6; TRBD1, as called in the table, went unchecked against the DNA. TRBV12-2 is a pseudogene. The CDR3 extends over 15 amino acids.

The chain combines TRBV4-3 with TRBJ2-3; 13 bases fit TRBD2. Germline loops: CDR1 LGHNA, CDR2 YSLEER. CDR3 length equals 16 residues. Trimming removed 4 bases from V and 4 bases from J; junction bases left unmatched: 5. CDR3 amino acids: CASSRLLAGGPDTQYF. CDR3 bases: TGCGCCAGCAGCCGCCTACTAGCGGGAGGGCCAGATACGCAGTATTTT.

This clonotype appeared many times. V is TRBV5-4 and J is TRBJ2-1; weak D call: TRBD1 (5 bases). Germline V lookup: CDR1 SGHNT, CDR2 YYREEE (reference sequence). There are 13 residues in the CDR3. Deletions cut 4 bases from V and 13 bases from J, with 18 bases between. CDR3 DNA sequence: TGTGCCAGCAGCCTTCCGACAGCCCCGTTCCAGTTCTTC. This sequence encodes CASSLPTAPFQFF.

This clonotype showed up many times. The gene calls are TRBV7-2 and TRBJ1-2, with TRBD1 identical over 7 bases. The CDR3 runs to 14 residues. V shed 5 bases, J shed 0 bases, and the junction held 3 bases outside the gene matches. From germline, CDR1 is SGHTA and CDR2 FQGNSA. In DNA form, the CDR3 reads TGTGCCAGCAGCAGGGACAGCTCTAACTATGGCTACACCTTC. Translated: CASSRDSSNYGYTF.

This clonotype was detected once. This chain connects TRBV5-1 to TRBJ2-3; D assignment may be TRBD1 or TRBD2 (5 bases each). V was pared by 1 base and J by 0 bases, with 9 bases between. Germline CDR1 is SGHRS and CDR2 is YFSETQ. CDR3 length equals 15 residues. CDR3 coding DNA: TGCGCCAGCAGCTTGTACGGGGCTAGCACAGATACGCAGTATTTT. Translating gives CASSLYGASTDTQYF.

Many counts were recorded for this clonotype. V gene TRBV2 combines with J gene TRBJ2-1; no clear D. V lost 8 bases and J lost 10, with 12 bases in between. The germline gives CDR1 SNHLY, CDR2 FYNNEI. The CDR3 contains 11 residues. The CDR3 nucleotides read TGTGCCAGCTCCCTGATAGGGGAGCAGTTCTTC. Translation: CASSLIGEQFF.

The genes are TRBV7-2 and TRBJ2-3, with D maybe TRBD2 (5 bases). The CDR3 loop spans 15 amino acids. Germline CDR1 and CDR2: SGHTA and FQGNSA. The ends were cut back, 1 base at V and 0 bases at J, with 8 bases in the middle. CDR3 nucleotide sequence: TGTGCCAGCAGCTTAGATGGAGGAAGCACAGATACGCAGTATTTT. It encodes CASSLDGGSTDTQYF.

Many counts were recorded for this clonotype. CDR3 amino acids: CASRSGLAARGAYNEQFF. Written as DNA, the CDR3 is TGTGCCAGCAGATCGGGACTAGCGGCCAGAGGCGCCTACAATGAGCAGTTCTTC. The chain uses TRBV12-3 or TRBV12-4 and TRBJ2-1, with 11 bases fitting TRBD2. The CDR3 consists of 18 residues. The junction had 12 bases not matched to a gene; V was cut back by 6 bases and J by 2 bases.

The chain combines TRBV7-6 with TRBJ2-5, with D unclear. The germline V and J ends were trimmed by 11 bases and 2 bases, with 12 bases remaining between them. The CDR3 contains 12 residues. Germline values: CDR1 SGHVS, CDR2 FNYEAQ. CDR3: CASSGPQETQYF. The CDR3 DNA reads as TGTGCCTCATCCGGGCCACAAGAGACCCAGTACTTC.

This chain links TRBV4-3 with TRBJ2-2; D gene unclear. CDR3 length equals 16 residues. V was cut by 0 bases and J by 6 bases, with 14 bases left in between. Germline-derived CDR1 and CDR2 are LGHNA and YSLEER. This CDR3 is CASSQDFRARPGELFF. The DNA of the CDR3 is TGCGCCAGCAGCCAAGATTTTCGAGCCCGCCCCGGGGAGCTGTTTTTT.